What follows describes a single T cell receptor (beta chain). Antigen specificity is unknown. Quantitative 5'-RACE with molecular barcodes produced the TCR beta libraries. TCRdb used MiXCR to reprocess the 5' RACE reads, holding one entry per CDR3 protein. The table has roughly 700,000 distinct CDR3 sequences, 15% to 20% seen once. The CDR3 runs 16 residues. Germline V gives CDR1 SGHKS, CDR2 YYEKEE (reference sequence). V was pared by 0 bases and J by 4 bases, with 6 bases of the junction left unmatched. This specimen belongs to a study of CD8 T cells in ankylosing spondylitis. Broader study findings: Blood of patients with ankylosing spondylitis appeared to be characterized by a TCR beta motif of eight or nine highly homologous variants.

The sample consisted of blood, either unsorted or a sorted T cell fraction (not recorded which). The chain recombines TRBV5-5 with TRBJ2-5, with 10 bases identical to TRBD2. The TCR was taken from a male donor with ankylosing spondylitis. The CDR3 sequence is CASSLELAGGLETQYF. In DNA, the CDR3 is TGTGCCAGCAGCTTGGAGTTAGCGGGAGGACTAGAGACCCAGTACTTC.